This T cell receptor beta chain was sequenced for a study of T cell repertoires in cytomegalovirus infection. The wider study: Based on public TCR beta signatures, there were indications of CMV infection and of a matching HLA type.

Findings of the study overall: In two of eight donors, the top clonotype was HLA-C-restricted CMV-specific. Using cumulative public TCR beta family frequency, the authors identified those who carried CMV together with the relevant HLA.

TCRdb processed the reads anew with MiXCR; each CDR3 protein has one entry. This sample has 80,000 to 130,000 distinct CDR3 sequences, with around 22% found just once. This clonotype showed up just a few times. Its specificity is not known. This clonotype was sampled from a human donor in good health (CMV status not recorded). Some clones in this sample may be carry-over from other donors' samples. Sequenced input: CD8+ T cells from PBMCs.

The CDR3 DNA reads as TGTGCCAGCACCCACGTCCATCAAGAGACCCAGTACTTC. Translation: CASTHVHQETQYF. V and J are TRBV12-3 or TRBV12-4 and TRBJ2-5; D gene ambiguous. Between the trimmed V and J ends, which lost 7 bases and 2 bases, there was a span of 11 bases. This CDR3 spans 13 amino acids.